The rows below give T cell receptor beta chains drawn from one sample of a study of human T cells and chemical hapten exposure. MiXCR was run by TCRdb on the RACE reads, yielding one entry per CDR3 protein. The profile shows some 80,000 distinct CDR3 sequences, approximately 10% of them singletons. This specimen was whole blood, taken in connection with sensitization to the hapten diphenylcyclopropenone (DPC). The source of these receptors is a man aged 18 to 29 with alopecia areata. Some clones in this sample may be carry-over from other donors' samples. Each CDR3 is given with its conserved first and last residue. D genes are given only for firm matches. Clone size appears in some rows only: once, few, many, or a class for an expanded clone.

j_call: TRBJ1-2; v_call: TRBV11-2; cdr3_length: 15; d_call: .; clone_size: many; cdr3_aa: CASSLVYRENYGYTF; cdr3_nt: TGTGCCAGCAGCTTAGTTTACCGGGAGAACTATGGCTACACCTTC
j_call: TRBJ2-5; v_call: TRBV5-1; cdr3_length: 15; d_call: TRBD2; clone_size: many; cdr3_aa: CASSSGLAGAETQYF; cdr3_nt: TGCGCCAGCAGCTCAGGACTAGCGGGGGCGGAGACCCAGTACTTC
j_call: TRBJ2-1; v_call: TRBV7-2; cdr3_length: 15; d_call: .; clone_size: few; cdr3_aa: CASSLAGSSYNEQFF; cdr3_nt: TGTGCCAGCAGCTTAGCGGGGTCATCATACAATGAGCAGTTCTTC
j_call: TRBJ1-2; v_call: TRBV5-5; cdr3_length: 14; d_call: .; clone_size: many; cdr3_aa: CASSLVAANYGYTF; cdr3_nt: TGTGCCAGCAGCTTGGTGGCAGCTAACTATGGCTACACCTTC
j_call: TRBJ2-7; v_call: TRBV6-2/TRBV6-3; cdr3_length: 15; d_call: TRBD1; clone_size: .; cdr3_aa: CASSYFTGGTYEQYF; cdr3_nt: TGTGCCAGCAGTTACTTCACAGGGGGCACCTACGAGCAGTACTTC
j_call: TRBJ1-2; v_call: TRBV9; cdr3_length: 13; d_call: .; clone_size: .; cdr3_aa: CASSVAGPGGYTF; cdr3_nt: TGTGCCAGCAGCGTAGCGGGGCCCGGCGGCTACACCTTC
j_call: TRBJ2-7; v_call: TRBV7-2; cdr3_length: 17; d_call: .; clone_size: few; cdr3_aa: CASSLVSTGQKLRGQYF; cdr3_nt: TGTGCCAGCAGCTTAGTAAGTACCGGACAGAAGCTACGAGGGCAGTACTTC
j_call: TRBJ2-1; v_call: TRBV3-1; cdr3_length: 16; d_call: TRBD2; clone_size: .; cdr3_aa: CASSLHGRGDYNEQFF; cdr3_nt: TGTGCCAGCAGCCTACACGGGAGGGGCGACTACAATGAGCAGTTCTTC
j_call: TRBJ2-3; v_call: TRBV10-3; cdr3_length: 14; d_call: .; clone_size: few; cdr3_aa: CAITFDKTTDTQYF; cdr3_nt: TGTGCCATCACCTTTGACAAGACCACAGATACGCAGTATTTT
j_call: TRBJ1-6; v_call: TRBV4-3; cdr3_length: 14; d_call: .; clone_size: many; cdr3_aa: CASAPSSYNSPLHF; cdr3_nt: TGCGCCAGCGCGCCCAGCTCCTATAATTCACCCCTCCACTTT
j_call: TRBJ1-1; v_call: TRBV12-3/TRBV12-4; cdr3_length: 12; d_call: .; clone_size: few; cdr3_aa: CASSLTKVGAFF; cdr3_nt: TGTGCCAGCAGTCTAACAAAGGTGGGAGCTTTCTTT
j_call: TRBJ2-3; v_call: TRBV14; cdr3_length: 14; d_call: TRBD2; clone_size: .; cdr3_aa: CASSQRGASDTQYF; cdr3_nt: TGTGCCAGCAGTCAGCGGGGGGCCTCAGATACGCAGTATTTT
j_call: TRBJ2-3; v_call: TRBV25-1; cdr3_length: 17; d_call: TRBD2; clone_size: few; cdr3_aa: CASSGRLAGGPSDTQYF; cdr3_nt: TGTGCCAGCAGTGGCCGACTAGCGGGGGGGCCATCAGATACGCAGTATTTT
j_call: TRBJ2-1; v_call: TRBV6-5; cdr3_length: 13; d_call: .; clone_size: many; cdr3_aa: CASTLGEYNEQFF; cdr3_nt: TGTGCCAGTACCCTCGGGGAATACAATGAGCAGTTCTTC
j_call: TRBJ1-1; v_call: TRBV10-3; cdr3_length: 14; d_call: TRBD1; clone_size: .; cdr3_aa: CAITRDRMNTEAFF; cdr3_nt: TGTGCCATCACTAGGGACAGAATGAACACTGAAGCTTTCTTT
j_call: TRBJ2-3; v_call: TRBV5-1; cdr3_length: 14; d_call: TRBD2; clone_size: many; cdr3_aa: CASSLGLAADTQYF; cdr3_nt: TGCGCCAGCAGCTTGGGACTAGCGGCAGATACGCAGTATTTT
j_call: TRBJ1-2; v_call: TRBV5-1; cdr3_length: 14; d_call: .; clone_size: many; cdr3_aa: CASSFGAGSPGDTF; cdr3_nt: .
j_call: TRBJ1-1; v_call: TRBV7-9; cdr3_length: 15; d_call: TRBD1; clone_size: few; cdr3_aa: CASSTAGQANTEAFF; cdr3_nt: TGTGCCAGCAGCACCGCGGGACAGGCCAACACTGAAGCTTTCTTT
j_call: TRBJ2-3; v_call: TRBV20-1; cdr3_length: 14; d_call: .; clone_size: .; cdr3_aa: CSAPGLGGTDTQYF; cdr3_nt: TGCAGTGCTCCTGGGCTGGGGGGCACAGATACGCAGTATTTT
j_call: TRBJ2-1; v_call: TRBV4-3; cdr3_length: 15; d_call: TRBD2; clone_size: few; cdr3_aa: CASSQGEGPYNEQFF; cdr3_nt: TGCGCCAGCAGCCAAGGGGAGGGGCCCTACAATGAGCAGTTCTTC
j_call: TRBJ1-2; v_call: TRBV20-1; cdr3_length: 14; d_call: .; clone_size: many; cdr3_aa: CSARDVQRDYGYTF; cdr3_nt: TGCAGTGCTAGAGACGTACAACGGGACTATGGCTACACCTTC
j_call: TRBJ2-1; v_call: TRBV5-4; cdr3_length: 15; d_call: TRBD1; clone_size: few; cdr3_aa: CASSPRTGRYNEQFF; cdr3_nt: TGTGCCAGCAGCCCCCGGACAGGGAGATACAATGAGCAGTTCTTC
j_call: TRBJ1-2; v_call: TRBV28; cdr3_length: 14; d_call: .; clone_size: .; cdr3_aa: CASSVRQANYGYTF; cdr3_nt: TGTGCCAGCAGCGTACGACAGGCAAACTATGGCTACACCTTC